This record concerns one TCR beta chain sequence. The antigen is not known. This same CDR3 is encoded by further DNA sequences in the sample. This entry is derived from a study of shared clonotypes between healthy human individuals. Turning to the study itself: CD8 memory received one plate per donor, CD8 naive two, CD4 memory three and CD4 naive three. Study-wide points: Unshared clonotypes carried lower generation probabilities than those common to all four donors.

Per the original data handling: There were no quality scores in the junction-only immunoSEQ sequences, so filtering differed. Clones were read by immunoSEQ multiplex PCR, and TCRdb kept only the in-frame ones, dropping some. V and J calls and clone size are given by that table; D and trimming were obtained from the DNA. The data show roughly 1,800,000 clones, approximately 94% seen once. CD8 cells classed as naive were CD45RO-negative and positively selected for CCR7, excluding terminally differentiated effector memory CD45RA+ cells. None of the donors, who were healthy HIV-negative adults, had recently had acute infections or vaccinations. The sequencing input was naive CD8+ T cells sorted from blood. This sequence was found in a man aged 18 to 29 in good health.

The CDR3 sequence is CASSFGVAGELFF. CDR3 coding DNA: TGTGCCAGCAGCTTCGGGGTGGCCGGGGAGCTGTTTTTT. The chain employs TRBV5-4 and TRBJ2-2; tentatively, D is TRBD2 (5 bases). Germline V gene data show CDR1 as SGHNT and CDR2 as YYREEE (reference sequence). This CDR3 contains 13 residues. Trimming pared 2 bases from V and 6 bases from J, leaving 8 bases between.